These T cell receptor beta chains were read from a single sample in a study of cytomegalovirus exposure and HLA in healthy donors. Profiling relied on immunoSEQ multiplex PCR, and the TCRdb table lists in-frame clones only, not all of them. The sample contains around 91,000 clones, approximately 78% of which appear only once. Sample: PBMCs. These receptors were obtained from a male donor in good health and CMV-seropositive. The CDR3 runs from the conserved cysteine through the conserved F or W. A D gene is named only where the DNA matches it firmly. Clone size, where shown, is once, few, many, or a class for clones that have expanded.

D	J	size	V	DNA	CDR3
TRBD1	TRBJ1-2	NA	TRBV5-6	TGTGCCAGCAGCTCAGACACCGGGACAGGGTTTGACTATGGCTACACCTTC	CASSSDTGTGFDYGYTF
NA	TRBJ1-1	NA	TRBV7-2	TGTGCCAGCAGCTCATACAGGGCCAGGAGAGGCACTGAAGCTTTCTTT	CASSSYRARRGTEAFF
NA	TRBJ2-2	few	TRBV5-1	TGCGCCAGCAGCTTGGGGCAGTCCACCGGGGAGCTGTTTTTT	CASSLGQSTGELFF
NA	TRBJ2-7	NA	TRBV6-1	TGTGCCAGCAACGAACCCGGGTTCTCCTACGAGCAGTACTTC	CASNEPGFSYEQYF
NA	TRBJ1-5	few	TRBV30	TGTGCCTGGAGTTCAGGGGTAGGCAATCAGCCCCAGCATTTT	CAWSSGVGNQPQHF
NA	TRBJ2-1	NA	TRBV28	TGTGCCAGCAGTCCGACCCGCGCGGGACACAATGAGCAGTTCTTC	CASSPTRAGHNEQFF
TRBD2	TRBJ2-5	NA	TRBV2	TGTGCCAGTCGAGCGGGGCCGGAGACCCAGTACTTC	CASRAGPETQYF
NA	TRBJ2-5	NA	TRBV5-1	TGCGCCAGCAGCTTGGGCCAGGGGCAAGAGACCCAGTACTTC	CASSLGQGQETQYF
NA	TRBJ2-5	NA	TRBV5-4	TGTGCCAGCAGCCGGCGACTACGGGGGGCCCACGAGACCCAGTACTTC	CASSRRLRGAHETQYF
TRBD1	TRBJ1-3	NA	TRBV7-2	TGTGCCAGCAGCCAGGGGGACTCTGGAAACACCATATATTTT	CASSQGDSGNTIYF
TRBD1	TRBJ2-7	NA	TRBV28	TGTGCCAGCAGTTTATGGGGACAGGGTGAGGGCGAGCAGTACTTC	CASSLWGQGEGEQYF
TRBD2	TRBJ2-1	NA	TRBV6-4	TGTGCCAGCAGTGACAGGGCGGGAGAGGATGAGCAGTTCTTC	CASSDRAGEDEQFF
TRBD2	TRBJ2-5	NA	TRBV7-9	TGTGCCAGCAGCCCAAAAGCGGGAGAAGGAGTAGAGACCCAGTACTTC	CASSPKAGEGVETQYF
TRBD2	TRBJ2-2	NA	TRBV19	TGTGCCAGTAGTTTCGTGGGAGGGCCTACCGGGGAGCTGTTTTTT	CASSFVGGPTGELFF
TRBD1	TRBJ1-1	once	TRBV5-6	TGTGCCAGCAGCTTCGCCGGGACAGCGAACACTGAAGCTTTCTTT	CASSFAGTANTEAFF
NA	TRBJ2-3	NA	TRBV7-6	TGTGCCAGCAGCCTAAGCTTCGGCACAGATACGCAGTATTTT	CASSLSFGTDTQYF
NA	TRBJ1-6	NA	TRBV28	TGTGCCAGCAGCCCAGGGATACAGGGTTTTAATTCACCCCTCCACTTT	CASSPGIQGFNSPLHF
NA	TRBJ2-7	NA	TRBV6-5	TGTGCCAGCAGTTACTCTTCCGCTACCTACGAGCAGTACTTC	CASSYSSATYEQYF
NA	TRBJ2-6	NA	TRBV5-4	TGTGCCAGCAGCGTCCCGGGGGGCACCTCTGGGGCCAACGTCCTGACTTTC	CASSVPGGTSGANVLTF
NA	TRBJ1-1	NA	TRBV5-1	TGCGCCAGCAGCTTTGGAACAGGGACGACCCCTGAAGCTTTCTTT	CASSFGTGTTPEAFF
TRBD1	TRBJ1-3	NA	TRBV29-1	TGCAGCGTGCAGGGACAGAGCTCTGGAAACACCATATATTTT	CSVQGQSSGNTIYF
TRBD1	TRBJ1-1	NA	TRBV6-5	TGTGCCAGCAGTACGGGACAGGGAACCACTGAAGCTTTCTTT	CASSTGQGTTEAFF
NA	TRBJ1-5	NA	TRBV2	TGTGCCAGCAGCGCCCGGGACATTGTGAATCAGCCCCAGCATTTT	CASSARDIVNQPQHF
TRBD2	TRBJ2-1	NA	TRBV11-2	TGTGCCTCTACCTGGCGGGGGGCACTAGCGGGAGTTAATGAGCAGTTCTTC	CASTWRGALAGVNEQFF
TRBD1	TRBJ1-4	NA	TRBV10-2	TGCGCCACCCTCGGGACAGGGTGGCAAGGCGAAAAACTGTTTTTT	CATLGTGWQGEKLFF
NA	TRBJ2-2	NA	TRBV11-3	TGTGCCAGCAGCTTACGGCGGGGGCTCGGGACCGGGGAGCTGTTTTTT	CASSLRRGLGTGELFF
TRBD1	TRBJ2-7	NA	TRBV18	TGTGCCAGCTCACCGTCAGGGGGCGCGAGGGAGCAGTACTTC	CASSPSGGAREQYF
NA	TRBJ1-4	few	TRBV6-5	TGTGCCAGCAGCAGGGTGACTAATGAAAAACTGTTTTTT	CASSRVTNEKLFF
NA	TRBJ1-4	once	TRBV6-6	TGTGCCAGCAGTTACTTGGGTGCGCAGGGGGAAAAACTGTTTTTT	CASSYLGAQGEKLFF
TRBD2	TRBJ2-5	NA	TRBV30	TGTGCCTGGAGTGTACCGGCAGGACTAGCGGGACATGAGACCCAGTACTTC	CAWSVPAGLAGHETQYF
NA	TRBJ1-2	NA	TRBV4-1	TGCGCCAGCAGCCCAATTGAAAAGAGTCTCCGCAGAAGCGTTAACTATGGCTACACCTTC	CASSPIEKSLRRSVNYGYTF
NA	TRBJ2-1	NA	TRBV7-3	TGTGCCAGCAGCTTAATCCGGGGAGGTTACAATGAGCAGTTCTTC	CASSLIRGGYNEQFF
TRBD1	TRBJ2-5	NA	TRBV5-8	TGTGCCAGCAGCTTCGGGACAGGGGGCTTAGAGACCCAGTACTTC	CASSFGTGGLETQYF
NA	TRBJ2-5	NA	TRBV28	TGTGCCAGCATAGGTAGCGCGGAGACCCAGTACTTC	CASIGSAETQYF
TRBD2	TRBJ2-3	NA	TRBV27	TGTGCCAGCAGTTCGACCGTCCCGACTAGCGGGAGATCAGATACGCAGTATTTT	CASSSTVPTSGRSDTQYF
TRBD1	TRBJ2-5	NA	TRBV11-3	TGTGCCAGCAGCATTGGGACAGGGGGGTTCCAAGAGACCCAGTACTTC	CASSIGTGGFQETQYF
NA	TRBJ2-7	NA	TRBV7-8	TGTGCCAGCAGCCGAAAACAGGGCTACGAGCAGTACTTC	CASSRKQGYEQYF
TRBD1	TRBJ1-2	NA	TRBV14	TGTGCCAGCAGCCGGACAGGGCCGCGGGGCTACACCTTC	CASSRTGPRGYTF
NA	TRBJ1-5	NA	TRBV5-5	TGTGCCAGCAGCCCGGGAGAGGTGAGGAATCAGCCCCAGCATTTT	CASSPGEVRNQPQHF
TRBD1	TRBJ2-7	once	TRBV5-1	TGCGCCAGCAGCTACAAGGGACAGGACTACGAGCAGTACTTC	CASSYKGQDYEQYF
TRBD2	TRBJ2-5	NA	TRBV5-1	TGCGCCAGCAGCCTGGGGGGGATGGGGGGCCAAGAGACCCAGTACTTC	CASSLGGMGGQETQYF
NA	TRBJ2-6	few	TRBV6-6	TGTGCCAGCAGTACAGACTCTGGGGCCAACGTCCTGACTTTC	CASSTDSGANVLTF
TRBD1	TRBJ2-4	NA	TRBV12-5	TGTGCTAGTGGTTTGTCCCCGACAGGGGCGGACATTCAGTACTTC	CASGLSPTGADIQYF
NA	TRBJ1-1	few	TRBV14	TGTGCCAGCAGCCAAGTATACGGCGGGACTGAAGCTTTCTTT	CASSQVYGGTEAFF
TRBD1	TRBJ1-2	NA	TRBV4-1	TGCGCCAGCAGCCAGGGACAGGGAGTCTATGGCTACACCTTC	CASSQGQGVYGYTF
TRBD1	TRBJ1-1	NA	TRBV27	TGTGCCAGCAGTTTAAGACCGGGACAGGGTTGGGCTGGAAACACTGAAGCTTTCTTT	CASSLRPGQGWAGNTEAFF
TRBD1	TRBJ2-2	NA	TRBV29-1	TGCAGCGTTGTAACAGGGGGTCCCGGGGAGCTGTTTTTT	CSVVTGGPGELFF
NA	TRBJ1-5	NA	TRBV5-6	TGTGCCAGCAGCCTGGACGGTGAGCCCCAGCATTTT	CASSLDGEPQHF
TRBD2	TRBJ2-5	NA	TRBV14	TGTGCCAGCAGCCAAGTCCGGACTAGCGGGGGGACCCAGTACTTC	CASSQVRTSGGTQYF
TRBD1	TRBJ1-1	NA	TRBV5-1	TGCGCCAGCAGCTTGGGACAGGGCCTGAACACTGAAGCTTTCTTT	CASSLGQGLNTEAFF